The 31 T cell receptor beta chains reported below all come from one sample, sequenced in a study of cytomegalovirus exposure and HLA in healthy donors. Only in-frame clones appear in the TCRdb table, and some are missing; sequencing was by immunoSEQ multiplex PCR. The table includes over 90,000 clones, roughly 94% detected once. Sequencing input: PBMCs. The receptors shown here come from a woman aged 18-35 years in good health and CMV-seronegative.

J is TRBJ1-2 and V is TRBV4-1; D unresolved. Germline V gene sequence: CDR1 MGHRA, CDR2 YSYEKL. Trimming removed 5 bases at V and 2 bases at J, with 15 bases between. The length of the CDR3 is 15 residues. The CDR3 sequence is CASSSRWALNYGYTF. The CDR3 nucleotides are TGCGCCAGCAGCTCCCGGTGGGCGCTAAACTATGGCTACACCTTC.

This rearrangement joins TRBV19 to TRBJ1-5; 7 bases match TRBD1. The ends lost 7 bases at V and 7 bases at J; junction bases unmatched: 16. This CDR3 is built from 16 residues. Germline CDR1 is LNHDA and CDR2 is SQIVND (reference sequence). The CDR3 protein is CASTIRQGVLNQPQHF. In nucleotides, the CDR3 is TGTGCCAGTACCATAAGGCAGGGGGTGTTGAACCAGCCCCAGCATTTT.

This clone appeared once. This rearrangement joins TRBV5-6 to TRBJ2-1; 8 positions match TRBD2. The CDR3 is 19 amino acids. The V gene end was trimmed by 2 bases and the J gene end by 4 bases; junction bases not matched to a gene: 17. Per germline, CDR1 SGHDT and CDR2 YYEEEE. The CDR3 spells CASSFESLAGRVDYNEQFF. The CDR3 DNA is TGTGCCAGCAGCTTTGAGTCGCTAGCGGGCCGGGTGGATTACAATGAGCAGTTCTTC.

This chain connects TRBV15 to TRBJ2-3; TRBD2 agrees at 8 bases. With 5 bases clipped from V and 3 bases from J, the junction kept 1 base outside the gene matches. Germline V gene lookup returns CDR1 LNHNV and CDR2 YYDKDF (reference sequence). The CDR3 loop spans 13 amino acids. The CDR3 loop reads CATSLAGTDTQYF. CDR3 coding DNA: TGTGCCACCAGCTTAGCGGGGACAGATACGCAGTATTTT.

The rearrangement joins TRBV5-1 to TRBJ2-2; 11 bases match TRBD2. This CDR3 has 16 amino acids. V lost 5 bases and J lost 1; bases outside the gene matches: 4. Germline V lookup: CDR1 SGHRS, CDR2 YFSETQ. The CDR3, as DNA: TGCGCCAGCAGTACGACTAGCGGGATGAACACCGGGGAGCTGTTTTTT. The encoded protein is CASSTTSGMNTGELFF.

The genes are TRBV5-1 and TRBJ2-4; tentative D call: TRBD1 (5 bases). Trimming left V 4 bases short and J 2 bases short, with 25 bases between. The CDR3 is 19 residues long. Germline-derived CDR1 and CDR2 are SGHRS and YFSETQ. The CDR3, as DNA: TGCGCCAGCAGCGGCCAAGGGGATGTCGTCCAGGAGCCCAAAAACATTCAGTACTTC. It translates to CASSGQGDVVQEPKNIQYF.

CDR3 nucleotides: TGCAGCGTCCTAGGGCTAGCGGGAGGAAGGGAGGTCTACGAGCAGTACTTC. It yields the protein CSVLGLAGGREVYEQYF. This chain links TRBV29-1 with TRBJ2-7; 11 nucleotides match TRBD2. V lost 6 bases to trimming and J lost 3 bases; unmatched junction nucleotides: 16. Germline V gene sequence: CDR1 SQVTM, CDR2 ANQGSEA. The CDR3 spans 17 residues.

The chain joins TRBV11-3 to TRBJ2-5, with 8 nucleotides matching TRBD2. The CDR3 is 18 amino acids. CDR1 is SGHNT, CDR2 YENEEA, per germline. After removal of 0 bases from V and 5 bases from J, the junction contained 14 bases not matched to a gene. The CDR3 sequence: CASSLDESSGAPGETQYF. As DNA, the CDR3 is TGTGCCAGCAGCTTAGATGAGAGTAGCGGGGCCCCTGGGGAGACCCAGTACTTC.

The chain uses TRBV11-3 and TRBJ1-1, with no clear D. Germline CDR1 is SGHNT and CDR2 is YENEEA. V was clipped by 0 bases and J by 5 bases, with 10 bases between them. This CDR3 comprises 14 residues. CDR3: CASSLDGRTTEAFF. The CDR3 DNA follows: TGTGCCAGCAGCTTAGATGGCAGAACGACTGAAGCTTTCTTT. Full variable domain (remainder filled in from reference TRBV11-3 and TRBJ1-1): EAGVVQSPRYKIIEKKQPVAFWCNPISGHNTLYWYLQNLGQGPELLIRYENEEAVDDSQLPKDRFSAERLKGVDSTLKIQPAELGDSAVYLCASSLDGRTTEAFFGQGTRLTVV.

In nucleotides, the CDR3 is TGTGCCAGCTCACCCCAACAGGGAGCCACCGGGGAGCTGTTTTTT. It encodes CASSPQQGATGELFF. The chain carries TRBV18 and TRBJ2-2, with D maybe TRBD1 (6 bases). CDR1 is KGHSH, CDR2 LQKENI, per germline. This CDR3 has 15 amino acids. Trimming took off 3 bases at V and 4 bases at J, with 12 bases between the two ends.

This rearrangement joins TRBV27 to TRBJ1-5; the D is unclear. V was pared by 5 bases and J by 0 bases, with 11 bases between. The CDR3 extends over 15 amino acids. CDR1 and CDR2 from the germline V gene are MNHEY and SMNVEV (reference sequence). The CDR3 nucleotides are TGTGCCAGCAGTAGTACAGCATATAGCAATCAGCCCCAGCATTTT. Its translation: CASSSTAYSNQPQHF.

The chain employs TRBV7-2 and TRBJ2-2, with 8 bases that match TRBD2. V was pared by 3 bases and J by 5 bases, with 5 bases of the junction left unmatched. This CDR3 contains 15 residues. Germline CDR1 reads SGHTA; CDR2 reads FQGNSA. The CDR3 here is CASSFTGGPTGELFF. The CDR3 nucleotides are TGTGCCAGCAGCTTTACGGGGGGGCCGACCGGGGAGCTGTTTTTT.

This chain links TRBV7-9 with TRBJ2-2; TRBD1 matches 11 bases. Per germline, CDR1 SEHNR and CDR2 FQNEAQ (reference sequence). After removal of 4 bases from V and 1 base from J, the junction contained 5 bases not matched to a gene. CDR3 length: 17 amino acids. The DNA for the CDR3 is TGTGCCAGCAGCTCTTCGGACAGGGGGCTGAACACCGGGGAGCTGTTTTTT. As protein: CASSSSDRGLNTGELFF.

The rearrangement uses TRBV11-2 and TRBJ2-5; 7 nucleotides align to TRBD2. The CDR3 has 15 amino acids. Per the germline V gene, CDR1 is SGHAT and CDR2 is FQNNGV. The V and J ends lost 2 bases and 5 bases, in that order; junction bases with no gene match: 8. The CDR3 protein is CASSLNWEGSETQYF. CDR3 nucleotides: TGTGCCAGCAGCTTAAATTGGGAGGGGTCGGAGACCCAGTACTTC.

The rearrangement joins TRBV19 to TRBJ2-3, with D tentatively TRBD2 (5 bases). The V gene lost 5 bases and the J gene lost 2 bases, with 11 bases spanning the gap. This CDR3 is 14 amino acids long. Germline CDR1 reads LNHDA; CDR2 reads SQIVND (reference sequence). CDR3 in DNA: TGTGCCAGTAGTTCTGGCGGGCCCACAGATACGCAGTATTTT. Translation: CASSSGGPTDTQYF.

J is TRBJ2-3 and V is TRBV6-4; 13 bases match TRBD2. The CDR3 covers 16 residues. With 5 bases clipped from V and 1 base from J, the junction kept 3 bases outside the gene matches. Germline V lookup: CDR1 MRHNA, CDR2 SNTAGT. In DNA form, the CDR3 reads TGTGCCAGCAGTCCTGGGACTAGCGGGGGCACAGATACGCAGTATTTT. It translates to CASSPGTSGGTDTQYF.

This sequence joins TRBV7-3 and TRBJ2-5; a weak D match, TRBD1 (5 bases). The CDR3 length is 13 residues. Deletions cut 4 bases from V and 5 bases from J, with 11 bases between. Germline CDR1 and CDR2: SGHTA and FQGTGA. CDR3 DNA sequence: TGTGCCAGCAGCTCACAGGATAGGGAGACCCAGTACTTC. It codes for CASSSQDRETQYF. Based on the CDR3 plus reference TRBV7-3 and TRBJ2-5, the full variable domain is GAGVSQTPSNKVTEKGKYVELRCDPISGHTALYWYRQSLGQGPEFLIYFQGTGAADDSGLPNDRFFAVRPEGSVSTLKIQRTERGDSAVYLCASSSQDRETQYFGPGTRLLVL.

V gene TRBV5-6 combines with J gene TRBJ2-1; 12 positions agree with TRBD2. This CDR3 is 15 amino acids long. V was clipped by 1 base and J by 7 bases; unmatched bases: 3. Germline V gives CDR1 SGHDT, CDR2 YYEEEE. CDR3 protein: CASSLLAGGRNEQFF. Here the CDR3 DNA reads TGTGCCAGCAGCTTGCTAGCGGGGGGGCGTAATGAGCAGTTCTTC.

The chain is built from TRBV7-6 and TRBJ1-2; 11 bases align to TRBD1. The V gene end was trimmed by 6 bases and the J gene end by 4 bases; junction bases not matched to a gene: 10. The V gene's germline CDR1 is SGHVS and CDR2 FNYEAQ. CDR3 length equals 16 residues. The CDR3: CASSPGQGARGYGYTF. The CDR3 DNA reads as TGTGCCAGCAGTCCAGGACAGGGGGCGCGAGGCTATGGCTACACCTTC.

This clone was picked up one time. The chain employs TRBV6-5 and TRBJ2-1, with 12 nucleotides matching TRBD2. J lost 6 bases, V lost 5 bases, and 2 bases had no gene match. This CDR3 is 14 amino acids long. Per the germline V gene, CDR1 is MNHEY and CDR2 is SVGAGI. DNA for the CDR3: TGTGCCAGCAGTCGGGGACTAGCGGGCAATGAGCAGTTCTTC. This encodes CASSRGLAGNEQFF.

CDR3 sequence reads: CASSLSYRREQYF. CDR3 in DNA: TGTGCCAGCAGTTTATCCTACAGGCGCGAGCAGTACTTC. J is TRBJ2-7 and V is TRBV27, with a tentative D call TRBD1 (5 bases). CDR1 is MNHEY, CDR2 SMNVEV, per germline (reference sequence). Trimming removed 0 bases from V and 6 bases from J, with 9 bases in between. The length of the CDR3 is 13 residues.

V gene TRBV19 combines with J gene TRBJ2-3; D perhaps matches TRBD2 (5 bases). V was cut by 2 bases and J by 2 bases, with 11 bases left in between. Germline CDR1 is LNHDA and CDR2 is SQIVND (reference sequence). The CDR3 runs to 15 residues. The CDR3 protein is CASSIFAGNTDTQYF. CDR3 DNA: TGTGCCAGTAGTATATTCGCGGGCAACACAGATACGCAGTATTTT.

The sample holds a few counts of this clone. The rearrangement joins TRBV6-5 to TRBJ1-2; 10 bases agree with TRBD1. The CDR3 extends over 15 amino acids. The germline gives CDR1 MNHEY, CDR2 SVGAGI. The trim removed 10 bases at V and 3 bases at J, leaving 11 bases unmatched. CDR3 amino acids: CATKPGTGVYYGYTF. The DNA for the CDR3 is TGTGCCACAAAACCCGGGACAGGGGTTTACTATGGCTACACCTTC.

V usage is TRBV5-6 and J usage is TRBJ2-7, with a tentative D call TRBD1 (6 bases). V lost 3 bases and J 4 bases, leaving 8 bases between the germline ends. Per the germline V gene, CDR1 is SGHDT and CDR2 is YYEEEE. This CDR3 has 12 residues. CDR3 DNA sequence: TGTGCCAGCAGCTCCGGGACATACGAGCAGTACTTC. It yields the protein CASSSGTYEQYF.

This clone was seen a single time. The chain couples TRBV7-9 to TRBJ2-3; TRBD2 aligns across 7 bases. Germline V lookup: CDR1 SEHNR, CDR2 FQNEAQ (reference sequence). The CDR3 length is 15 residues. V lost 1 base and J lost 3; bases outside the gene matches: 4. The CDR3 here is CASSLEGGRTDTQYF. The CDR3 nucleotides read TGTGCCAGCAGCTTAGAGGGAGGGCGGACAGATACGCAGTATTTT.

The chain recombines TRBV6-1 with TRBJ2-1; no reliable D call. Germline CDR1 MNHNS, CDR2 SASEGT. The CDR3 extends over 14 amino acids. V was clipped by 1 base and J by 4 bases, with 8 bases between them. CDR3 loop: CASSEVSGYNEQFF. The CDR3 DNA reads TGTGCCAGCAGTGAAGTTTCCGGGTACAATGAGCAGTTCTTC.

This chain uses TRBV9 with TRBJ2-3; the match to TRBD1 covers 9 bases. CDR3 size: 14 residues. Germline CDR1 is SGDLS and CDR2 is YYNGEE. V lost 4 bases to trimming and J lost 3 bases; unmatched junction nucleotides: 3. The CDR3 sequence is CASSTGTGTDTQYF. For the CDR3, the DNA is TGTGCCAGCAGCACCGGGACAGGGACAGATACGCAGTATTTT. The entire variable domain, with the rest obtained from reference TRBV9 and TRBJ2-3, is as follows: DSGVTQTPKHLITATGQRVTLRCSPRSGDLSVYWYQQSLDQGLQFLIQYYNGEERAKGNILERFSAQQFPDLHSELNLSSLELGDSALYFCASSTGTGTDTQYFGPGTRLTVL.

The V call is TRBV19, the J call TRBJ2-3; no clear D gene. The germline gives CDR1 LNHDA, CDR2 SQIVND (reference sequence). The CDR3 contains 14 residues. Trimming took 3 bases from V and 2 from J, leaving 9 bases between them. The CDR3: CASSIEAYTDTQYF. The CDR3 nucleotides are TGTGCCAGTAGTATTGAGGCCTACACAGATACGCAGTATTTT.

This chain uses TRBV18 with TRBJ2-1; 9 bases map to TRBD2. The ends lost 3 bases at V and 1 base at J; junction bases unmatched: 7. Germline V gene data show CDR1 as KGHSH and CDR2 as LQKENI. This CDR3 has 17 amino acids. The CDR3 bases are TGTGCCAGCTCACCGAAGACTAGCGGTATTTCCTACAATGAGCAGTTCTTC. Encoded protein: CASSPKTSGISYNEQFF.

CDR3 loop: CASTLTVNYNEQFF. As DNA, the CDR3 is TGTGCCAGCACCCTGACAGTGAACTACAATGAGCAGTTCTTC. This chain connects TRBV2 to TRBJ2-1, with a possible D match to TRBD1 (5 bases). CDR1 and CDR2 from the germline V gene are SNHLY and FYNNEI. This CDR3 has 14 residues. V was cut by 7 bases and J by 3 bases, with 13 bases left in between.

This sequence joins TRBV9 and TRBJ1-3, with 9 bases fitting TRBD1. J gave up 0 bases and V 3 bases, and 4 bases lay outside the gene matches. The CDR3 length is 16 residues. CDR1 is SGDLS, CDR2 YYNGEE, per germline. CDR3 amino acids: CASSEDRGTSGNTIYF. The CDR3 nucleotides read TGTGCCAGCAGCGAAGACAGGGGGACCTCTGGAAACACCATATATTTT.